Within the sample, the clone carrying this TCR beta chain is large. Its antigen is as yet unknown. The J segment lost 1 base and the V segment lost 10 bases, leaving 10 bases of the junction unmatched. The CDR3 consists of 15 residues. The germline gives CDR1 MNHEY, CDR2 SMNVEV (reference sequence). TCRdb redid the calling of the 5' RACE reads with MiXCR, one entry per CDR3 protein. The sample lists about 3,200 distinct CDR3 sequences; 15% to 20% were seen once. Noted time point: sample taken at primary tumor resection. The data are from a study of spatial heterogeneity in lung cancer. Whole-study context: TCR transcript counts in tumor regions correlated strongly with a T cell module score from matched bulk RNA-seq.

Study observations and caveats: Tracking of tumor mutation counts was seen in expanded intratumoral alpha and beta TCR counts.

The chain is built from TRBV27 and TRBJ2-5; 9 nucleotides agree with TRBD1. This receptor was identified in a male donor with early-stage non-small cell lung cancer. The starting material was lung tumor tissue, obtained at surgery. The CDR3 nucleotides read TGTGCCACCGGGACAGGGCACAAGATCCAAGAGACCCAGTACTTC. It yields the protein CATGTGHKIQETQYF.